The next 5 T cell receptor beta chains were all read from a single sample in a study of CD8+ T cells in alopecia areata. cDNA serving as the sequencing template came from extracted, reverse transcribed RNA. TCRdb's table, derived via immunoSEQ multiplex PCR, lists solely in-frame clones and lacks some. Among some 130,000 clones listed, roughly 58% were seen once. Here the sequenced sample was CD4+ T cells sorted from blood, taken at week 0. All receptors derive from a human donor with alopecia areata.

The DNA of the CDR3 is TGTGCCAGCAGCCTTGATCAGGGGGCTTCCTACGAGCAGTACTTC. It is translated as CASSLDQGASYEQYF. The chain uses TRBV5-6 and TRBJ2-7, with TRBD1 matching over 8 bases. V gave up 4 bases and J gave up 1 base; unmatched junction bases: 7. CDR3 length: 15 residues. Germline loops: CDR1 SGHDT, CDR2 YYEEEE.

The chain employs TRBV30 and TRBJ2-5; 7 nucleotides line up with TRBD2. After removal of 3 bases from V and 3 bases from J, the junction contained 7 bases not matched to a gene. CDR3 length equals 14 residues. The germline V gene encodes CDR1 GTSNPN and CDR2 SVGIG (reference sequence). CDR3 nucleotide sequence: TGTGCCTGGAGCCCCCGGGGGAGGGAAGAGACCCAGTACTTC. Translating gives CAWSPRGREETQYF.

The CDR3 DNA is TGTGCCAGTAGTGTCACAGGGGATAGCACAGATACGCAGTATTTT. Translating gives CASSVTGDSTDTQYF. The chain uses TRBV19 and TRBJ2-3; TRBD1 matches at 7 bases. The CDR3 spans 15 residues. Germline assignment: CDR1 LNHDA and CDR2 SQIVND (reference sequence). The J segment lost 0 bases and the V segment lost 5 bases, leaving 5 bases of the junction unmatched.

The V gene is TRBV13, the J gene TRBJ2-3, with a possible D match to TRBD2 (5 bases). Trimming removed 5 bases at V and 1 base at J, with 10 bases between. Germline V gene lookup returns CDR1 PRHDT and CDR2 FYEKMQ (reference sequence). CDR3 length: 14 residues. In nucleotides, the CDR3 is TGTGCCAGCAGCCTGGACGGGGGCACAGATACGCAGTATTTT. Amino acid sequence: CASSLDGGTDTQYF.

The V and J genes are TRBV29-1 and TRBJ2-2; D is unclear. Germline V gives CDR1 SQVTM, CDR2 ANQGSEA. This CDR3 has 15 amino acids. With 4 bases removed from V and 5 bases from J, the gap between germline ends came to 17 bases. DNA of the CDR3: TGCAGCGTTGTGGTAGACATATTTTCGACCGGGGAGCTGTTTTTT. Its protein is CSVVVDIFSTGELFF.